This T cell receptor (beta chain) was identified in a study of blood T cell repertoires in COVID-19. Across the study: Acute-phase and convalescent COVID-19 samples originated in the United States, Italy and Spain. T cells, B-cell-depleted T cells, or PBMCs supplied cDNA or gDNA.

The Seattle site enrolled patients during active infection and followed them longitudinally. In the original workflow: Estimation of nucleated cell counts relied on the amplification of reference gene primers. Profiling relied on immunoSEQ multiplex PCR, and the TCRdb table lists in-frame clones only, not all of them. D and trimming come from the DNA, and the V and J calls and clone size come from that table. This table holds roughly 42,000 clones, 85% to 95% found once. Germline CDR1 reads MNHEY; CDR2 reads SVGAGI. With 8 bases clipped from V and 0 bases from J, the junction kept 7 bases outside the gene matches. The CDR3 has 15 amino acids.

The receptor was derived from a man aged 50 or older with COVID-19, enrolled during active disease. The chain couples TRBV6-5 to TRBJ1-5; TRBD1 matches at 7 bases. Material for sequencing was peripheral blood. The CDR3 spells CASDRDPYSNQPQHF. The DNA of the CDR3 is TGTGCCAGCGACAGGGACCCCTATAGCAATCAGCCCCAGCATTTT.